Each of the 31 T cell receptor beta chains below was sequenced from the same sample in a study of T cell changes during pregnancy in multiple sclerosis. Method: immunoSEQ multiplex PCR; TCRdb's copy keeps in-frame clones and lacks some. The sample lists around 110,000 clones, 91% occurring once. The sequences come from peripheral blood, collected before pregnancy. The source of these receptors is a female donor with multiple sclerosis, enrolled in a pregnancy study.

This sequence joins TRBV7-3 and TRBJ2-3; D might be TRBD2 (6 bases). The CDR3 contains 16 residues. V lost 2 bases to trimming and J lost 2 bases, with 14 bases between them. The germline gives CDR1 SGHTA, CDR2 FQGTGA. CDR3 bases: TGTGCCAGCAGCTTAGGGTTAGGGACTGCCACAGATACGCAGTATTTT. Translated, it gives CASSLGLGTATDTQYF.

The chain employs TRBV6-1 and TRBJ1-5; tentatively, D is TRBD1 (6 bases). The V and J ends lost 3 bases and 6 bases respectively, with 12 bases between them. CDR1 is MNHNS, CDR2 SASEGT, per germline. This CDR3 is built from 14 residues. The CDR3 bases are TGTGCCAGCAGTGATACAGGGATTCGTCAGCCCCAGCATTTT. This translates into CASSDTGIRQPQHF.

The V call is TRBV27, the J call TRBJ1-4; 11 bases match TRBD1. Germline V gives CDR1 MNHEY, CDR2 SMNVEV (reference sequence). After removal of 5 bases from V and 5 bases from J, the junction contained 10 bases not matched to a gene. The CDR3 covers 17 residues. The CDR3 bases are TGTGCCAGCAGTCCCCGTCGGACAGGGGGCGCCAATGAAAAACTGTTTTTT. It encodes CASSPRRTGGANEKLFF.

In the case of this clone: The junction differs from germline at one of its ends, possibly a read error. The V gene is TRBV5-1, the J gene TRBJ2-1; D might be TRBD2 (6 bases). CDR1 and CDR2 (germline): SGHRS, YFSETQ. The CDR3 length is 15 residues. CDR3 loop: CVSSLSEGGYNEQFF. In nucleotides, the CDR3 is TGCGTCAGCAGCTTGTCCGAGGGAGGCTACAATGAGCAGTTCTTC.

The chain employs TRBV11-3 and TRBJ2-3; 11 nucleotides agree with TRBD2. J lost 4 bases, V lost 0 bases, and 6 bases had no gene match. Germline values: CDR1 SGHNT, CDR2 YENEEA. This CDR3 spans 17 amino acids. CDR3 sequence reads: CASSLDGLAGGADTQYF. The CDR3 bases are TGTGCCAGCAGCTTAGACGGATTAGCGGGGGGGGCAGATACGCAGTATTTT.

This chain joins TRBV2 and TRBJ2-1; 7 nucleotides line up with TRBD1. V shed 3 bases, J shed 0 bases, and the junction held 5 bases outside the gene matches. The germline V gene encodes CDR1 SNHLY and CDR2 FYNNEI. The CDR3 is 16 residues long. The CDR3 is CASSDLTGDSYNEQFF. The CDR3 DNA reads TGTGCCAGCAGTGATCTAACAGGGGACTCCTACAATGAGCAGTTCTTC.

The CDR3 loop is CASSYGQPTEAFF. Written as DNA, the CDR3 is TGTGCCAGCAGTTACGGCCAACCCACTGAAGCTTTCTTT. This sequence joins TRBV6-6 and TRBJ1-1; no definite D call. Germline V gene data show CDR1 as MNHNY and CDR2 as SVGAGI (reference sequence). Trimming left V 2 bases short and J 4 bases short, with 8 bases between. The CDR3 is made up of 13 amino acids.

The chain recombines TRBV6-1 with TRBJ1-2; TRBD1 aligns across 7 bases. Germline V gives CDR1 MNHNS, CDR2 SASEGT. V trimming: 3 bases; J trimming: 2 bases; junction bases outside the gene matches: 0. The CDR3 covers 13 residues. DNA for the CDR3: TGTGCCAGCAGTGACAGGGGGAACTATGGCTACACCTTC. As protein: CASSDRGNYGYTF.

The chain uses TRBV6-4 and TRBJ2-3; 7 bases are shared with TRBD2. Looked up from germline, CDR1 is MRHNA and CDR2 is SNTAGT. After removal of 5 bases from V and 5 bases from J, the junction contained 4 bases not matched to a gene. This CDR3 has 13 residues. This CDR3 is CASSRDYRDTQYF. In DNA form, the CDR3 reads TGTGCCAGCAGTCGGGACTATAGAGATACGCAGTATTTT.

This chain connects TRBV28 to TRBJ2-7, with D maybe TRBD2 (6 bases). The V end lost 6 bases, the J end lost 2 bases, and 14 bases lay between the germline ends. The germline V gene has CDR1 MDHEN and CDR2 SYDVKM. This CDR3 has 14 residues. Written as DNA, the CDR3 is TGTGCCAGCAGCGGGACTCCTAGAACCTACGAGCAGTACTTC. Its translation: CASSGTPRTYEQYF.

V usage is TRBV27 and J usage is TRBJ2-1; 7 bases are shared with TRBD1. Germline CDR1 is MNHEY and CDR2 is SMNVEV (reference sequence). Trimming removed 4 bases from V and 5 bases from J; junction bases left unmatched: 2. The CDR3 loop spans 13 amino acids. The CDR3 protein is CASSSDRNNEQFF. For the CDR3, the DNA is TGTGCCAGCAGTTCGGACAGGAACAATGAGCAGTTCTTC.

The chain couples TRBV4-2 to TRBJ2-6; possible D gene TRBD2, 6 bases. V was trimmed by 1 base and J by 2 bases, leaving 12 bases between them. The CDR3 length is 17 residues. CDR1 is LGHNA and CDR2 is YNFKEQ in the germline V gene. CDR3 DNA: TGTGCCAGCAGCCAAGGGTGGGGGGTCGCTGGGGCCAACGTCCTGACTTTC. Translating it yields CASSQGWGVAGANVLTF.

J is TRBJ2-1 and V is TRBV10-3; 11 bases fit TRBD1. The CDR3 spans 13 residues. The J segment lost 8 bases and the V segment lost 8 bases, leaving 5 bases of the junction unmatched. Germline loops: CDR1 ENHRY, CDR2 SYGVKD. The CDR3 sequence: CAIAGQGVDEQFF. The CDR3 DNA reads TGTGCCATCGCGGGACAGGGGGTCGATGAGCAGTTCTTC.

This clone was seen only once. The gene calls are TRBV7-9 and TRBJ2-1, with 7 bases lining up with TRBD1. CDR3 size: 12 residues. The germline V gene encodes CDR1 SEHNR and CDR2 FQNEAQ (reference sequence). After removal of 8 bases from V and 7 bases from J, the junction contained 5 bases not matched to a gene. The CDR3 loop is CASATGPNEQFF. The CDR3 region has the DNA TGTGCCAGCGCGACAGGGCCGAATGAGCAGTTCTTC.

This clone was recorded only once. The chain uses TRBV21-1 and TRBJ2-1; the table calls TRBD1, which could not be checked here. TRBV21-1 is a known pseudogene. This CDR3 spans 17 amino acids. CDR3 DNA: TGTGCCAGCAGCAAGGGTCCAGGGTGGTCTTGGTACAATGAGCAGTTCTTC. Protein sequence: CASSKGPGWSWYNEQFF.

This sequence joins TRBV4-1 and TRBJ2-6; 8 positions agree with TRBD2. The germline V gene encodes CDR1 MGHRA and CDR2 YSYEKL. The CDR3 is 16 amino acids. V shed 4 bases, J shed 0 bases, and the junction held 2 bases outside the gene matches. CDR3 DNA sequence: TGCGCCAGCAGCCCGGGGGGGGGCTCTGGGGCCAACGTCCTGACTTTC. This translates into CASSPGGGSGANVLTF.

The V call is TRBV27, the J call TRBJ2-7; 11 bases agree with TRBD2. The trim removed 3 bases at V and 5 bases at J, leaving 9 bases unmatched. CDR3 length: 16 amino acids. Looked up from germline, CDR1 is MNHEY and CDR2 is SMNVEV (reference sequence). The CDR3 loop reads CASSFLLAGGPNEQYF. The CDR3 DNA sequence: TGTGCCAGCAGTTTTCTCTTAGCGGGAGGGCCAAACGAGCAGTACTTC.

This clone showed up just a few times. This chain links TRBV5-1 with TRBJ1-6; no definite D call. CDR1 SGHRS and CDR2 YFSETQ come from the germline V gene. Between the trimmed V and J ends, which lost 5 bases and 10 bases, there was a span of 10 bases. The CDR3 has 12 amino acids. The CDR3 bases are TGCGCCAGCAGATCTGGCGGCTCACCCCTCCACTTT. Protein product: CASRSGGSPLHF.

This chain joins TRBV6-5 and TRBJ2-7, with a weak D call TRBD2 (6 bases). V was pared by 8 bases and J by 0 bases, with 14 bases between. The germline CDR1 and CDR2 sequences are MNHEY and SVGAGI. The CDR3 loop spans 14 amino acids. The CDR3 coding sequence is TGTGCCAGCGAGTTTGGAGGGAGCTCCTACGAGCAGTACTTC. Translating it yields CASEFGGSSYEQYF.

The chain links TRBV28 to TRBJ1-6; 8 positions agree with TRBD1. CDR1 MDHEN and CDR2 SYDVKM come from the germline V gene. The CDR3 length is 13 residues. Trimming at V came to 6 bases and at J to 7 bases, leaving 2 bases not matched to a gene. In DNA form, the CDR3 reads TGTGCCAGCAGGGACAGGGCGAATTCACCCCTCCACTTT. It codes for CASRDRANSPLHF.

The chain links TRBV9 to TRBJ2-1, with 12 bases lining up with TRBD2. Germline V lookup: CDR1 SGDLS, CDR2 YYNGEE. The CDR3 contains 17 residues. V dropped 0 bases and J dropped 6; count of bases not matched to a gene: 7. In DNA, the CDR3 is TGTGCCAGCAGCGTAGGTCTAGCGGGGGGGCTTGGCAATGAGCAGTTCTTC. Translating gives CASSVGLAGGLGNEQFF.

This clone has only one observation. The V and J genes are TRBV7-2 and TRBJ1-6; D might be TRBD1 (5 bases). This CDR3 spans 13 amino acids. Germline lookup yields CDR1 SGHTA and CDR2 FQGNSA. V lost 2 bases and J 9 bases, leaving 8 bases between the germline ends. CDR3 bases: TGTGCCAGCAGCTTACTGGGGCGTTCACCCCTCCACTTT. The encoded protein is CASSLLGRSPLHF.

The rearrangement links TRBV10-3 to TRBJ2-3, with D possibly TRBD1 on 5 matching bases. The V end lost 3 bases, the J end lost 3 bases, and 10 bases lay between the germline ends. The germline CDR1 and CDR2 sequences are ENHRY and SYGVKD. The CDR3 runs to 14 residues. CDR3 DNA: TGTGCCATCAGTGAACCCGCAGGGACAGATACGCAGTATTTT. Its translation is CAISEPAGTDTQYF.

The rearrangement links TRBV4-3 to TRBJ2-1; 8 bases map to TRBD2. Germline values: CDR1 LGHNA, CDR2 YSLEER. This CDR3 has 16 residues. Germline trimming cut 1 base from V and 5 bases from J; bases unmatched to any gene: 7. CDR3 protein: CASSQGEGLEDNEQFF. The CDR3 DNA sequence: TGCGCCAGCAGCCAAGGTGAGGGACTAGAAGACAATGAGCAGTTCTTC.

CDR3 loop: CASSEVAGNNEQFF. The CDR3 DNA reads as TGTGCCAGCAGTGAGGTAGCGGGAAACAATGAGCAGTTCTTC. The chain is built from TRBV2 and TRBJ2-1, with 8 bases aligning to TRBD2. Germline CDR1 is SNHLY and CDR2 is FYNNEI. V was pared by 3 bases and J by 5 bases, with 3 bases of the junction left unmatched. This CDR3 is 14 amino acids long.

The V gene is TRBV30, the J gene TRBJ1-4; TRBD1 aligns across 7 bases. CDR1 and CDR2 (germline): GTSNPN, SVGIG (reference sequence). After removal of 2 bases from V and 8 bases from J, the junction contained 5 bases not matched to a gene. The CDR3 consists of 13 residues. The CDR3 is CAWSRQGREKLFF. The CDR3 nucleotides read TGTGCCTGGAGTCGACAGGGTCGGGAAAAACTGTTTTTT.

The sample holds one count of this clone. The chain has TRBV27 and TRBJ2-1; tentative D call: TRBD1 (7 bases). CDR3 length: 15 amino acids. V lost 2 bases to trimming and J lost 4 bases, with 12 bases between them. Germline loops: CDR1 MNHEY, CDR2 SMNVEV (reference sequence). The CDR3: CASSLDRAGYNEQFF. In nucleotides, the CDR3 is TGTGCCAGCAGTTTAGACAGGGCGGGGTACAATGAGCAGTTCTTC.

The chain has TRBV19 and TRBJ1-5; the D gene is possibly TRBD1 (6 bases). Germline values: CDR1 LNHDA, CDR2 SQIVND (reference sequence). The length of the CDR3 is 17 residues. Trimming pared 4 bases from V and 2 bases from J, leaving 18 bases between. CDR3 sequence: CASSKGWGPIGNQPQHF. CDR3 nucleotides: TGTGCCAGTAGTAAGGGGTGGGGGCCAATCGGCAATCAGCCCCAGCATTTT. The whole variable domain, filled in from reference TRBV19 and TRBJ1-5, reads DGGITQSPKYLFRKEGQNVTLSCEQNLNHDAMYWYRQDPGQGLRLIYYSQIVNDFQKGDIAEGYSVSREKKESFPLTVTSAQKNPTAFYLCASSKGWGPIGNQPQHFGDGTRLSIL.

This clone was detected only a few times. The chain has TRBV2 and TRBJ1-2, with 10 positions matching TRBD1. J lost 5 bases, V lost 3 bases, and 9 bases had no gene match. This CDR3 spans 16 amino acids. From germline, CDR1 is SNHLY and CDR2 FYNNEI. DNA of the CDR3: TGTGCCAGCAGTGATGGGACAGGGGAAGCGGTGTATGGCTACACCTTC. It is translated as CASSDGTGEAVYGYTF. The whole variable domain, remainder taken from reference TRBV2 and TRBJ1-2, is EPEVTQTPSHQVTQMGQEVILRCVPISNHLYFYWYRQILGQKVEFLVSFYNNEISEKSEIFDDQFSVERPDGSNFTLKIRSTKLEDSAMYFCASSDGTGEAVYGYTFGSGTRLTVV.

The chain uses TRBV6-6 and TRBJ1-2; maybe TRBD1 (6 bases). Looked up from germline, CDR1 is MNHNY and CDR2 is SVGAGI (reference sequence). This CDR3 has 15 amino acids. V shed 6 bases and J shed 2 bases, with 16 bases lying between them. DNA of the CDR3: TGTGCCAGCAGCAACGGGGGGGGCTCAAACTATGGCTACACCTTC. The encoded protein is CASSNGGGSNYGYTF.

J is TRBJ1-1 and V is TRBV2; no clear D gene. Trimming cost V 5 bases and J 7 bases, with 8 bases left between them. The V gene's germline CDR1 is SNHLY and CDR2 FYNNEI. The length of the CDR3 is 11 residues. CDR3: CASSKQSEAFF. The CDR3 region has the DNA TGTGCCAGCAGTAAACAGAGTGAAGCTTTCTTT.